This record concerns one T cell receptor beta chain sequence. The sample comes from a study of blood T cell repertoires in COVID-19. Study-level background: The samples span acute and convalescent COVID-19 from the United States, Italy and Spain.

In the original processing: Amplification of reference gene primers provided the estimated nucleated cell counts. Repertoires were generated with immunoSEQ multiplex PCR, while TCRdb's copy carries only in-frame clones and drops some. Clone size and V and J calls were adopted from that table, with D and trimming inferred from the DNA. The top ten hold roughly 6% of the sample, which has about 200,000 clones, 88% seen once. V lost 4 bases, J lost 4 bases, and 8 bases stayed unmatched. In germline, CDR1 is PRHDT, CDR2 FYEKMQ (reference sequence). The CDR3 consists of 15 residues. Sequencing was carried out using peripheral blood. This chain uses TRBV13 with TRBJ1-2; 8 nucleotides line up with TRBD1. The TCR was taken from a man aged 35 to 55 with active or convalescent COVID-19. CDR3: CASSSRQGFPYGYTF. In DNA, the CDR3 is TGTGCCAGCAGCTCGCGACAGGGGTTTCCCTATGGCTACACCTTC.